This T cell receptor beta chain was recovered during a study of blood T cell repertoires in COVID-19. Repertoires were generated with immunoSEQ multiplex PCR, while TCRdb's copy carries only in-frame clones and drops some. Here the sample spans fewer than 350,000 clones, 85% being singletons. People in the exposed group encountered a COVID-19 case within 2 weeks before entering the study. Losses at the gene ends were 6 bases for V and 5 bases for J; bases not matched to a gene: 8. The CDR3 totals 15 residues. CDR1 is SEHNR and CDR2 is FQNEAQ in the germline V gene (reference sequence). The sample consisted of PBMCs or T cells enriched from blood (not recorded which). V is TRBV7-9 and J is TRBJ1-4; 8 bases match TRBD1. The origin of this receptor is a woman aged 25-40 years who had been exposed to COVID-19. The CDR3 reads CASRQGTGENEKLFF. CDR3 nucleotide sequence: TGTGCCAGCAGACAGGGGACAGGAGAAAATGAAAAACTGTTTTTT.